These 23 T cell receptor beta chains share one sample of origin, sequenced in a study of T cells in Graves' hyperthyroidism and ophthalmopathy. The CDR3 regions of TCR beta were amplified from RNA transcripts. Using the HTBI primer set, a first-round RT-PCR was run on the TCR CDR3. TCRdb fed the multiplex PCR reads into MiXCR, producing one record per CDR3 protein. Found here are around 620,000 distinct CDR3 sequences, approximately 15% of them singletons; the top ten hold about 7%. The sequencing input was blood. Receptors originate from a young woman with Graves' ophthalmopathy.

This clonotype was seen ten or more times. The chain carries TRBV2 and TRBJ2-3, with 7 bases fitting TRBD2. Per germline, CDR1 SNHLY and CDR2 FYNNEI. J was trimmed by 2 bases and V by 5 bases; bases with no gene match: 10. CDR3 length: 16 amino acids. CDR3 sequence reads: CASSKTTSRHTDTQYF. Written as DNA, the CDR3 is TGTGCCAGCAGTAAGACGACTAGCAGGCACACAGATACGCAGTATTTT.

This clonotype occurred many times. V gene TRBV28 combines with J gene TRBJ2-7, with 10 bases matching TRBD2. The V and J ends lost 1 base and 4 bases, in that order; junction bases with no gene match: 10. CDR1 and CDR2 from the germline V gene are MDHEN and SYDVKM. This CDR3 comprises 17 residues. CDR3 in DNA: TGTGCCAGCAGTTTATCCCGGGCTAGCGGGAGTTGGTACGAGCAGTACTTC. This gives the protein CASSLSRASGSWYEQYF. Together with reference TRBV28 and TRBJ2-7, the CDR3 gives the full variable domain: DVKVTQSSRYLVKRTGEKVFLECVQDMDHENMFWYRQDPGLGLRLIYFSYDVKMKEKGDIPEGYSVSREKKERFSLILESASTNQTSMYLCASSLSRASGSWYEQYFGPGTRLTVT.

This clonotype has a count of ten or more. The chain links TRBV27 to TRBJ2-3, with 10 bases lining up with TRBD2. V was pared by 1 base and J by 5 bases, with 6 bases of the junction left unmatched. The CDR3 has 16 amino acids. CDR1 and CDR2 from the germline V gene are MNHEY and SMNVEV (reference sequence). CDR3 sequence reads: CASSLYPSGSGDTQYF. The CDR3 bases are TGTGCCAGCAGTTTATATCCTAGCGGGAGTGGAGATACGCAGTATTTT.

This clonotype was detected a few times. This chain joins TRBV19 and TRBJ2-7; 9 bases are a match to TRBD2. V gave up 4 bases and J gave up 2 bases; unmatched junction bases: 6. Germline V CDR1 and CDR2: LNHDA, SQIVND (reference sequence). The CDR3 runs 15 residues. The CDR3 DNA reads as TGTGCCAGTAGTACAACTAGCGGGCCTACCTACGAGCAGTACTTC. This translates into CASSTTSGPTYEQYF.

V is TRBV4-2 and J is TRBJ2-2; a possible D gene is TRBD1 (6 bases). The CDR3 has 16 amino acids. Trimming took off 4 bases at V and 5 bases at J, with 17 bases between the two ends. Germline V gene sequence: CDR1 LGHNA, CDR2 YNFKEQ. CDR3 residues: CASSPRWGQDTGELFF. As DNA, the CDR3 is TGTGCCAGCAGCCCAAGATGGGGGCAAGATACCGGGGAGCTGTTTTTT.

This clonotype was detected many times. The chain employs TRBV2 and TRBJ2-5; possible D gene TRBD2, 6 bases. CDR3 size: 14 residues. V was cut by 6 bases and J by 3 bases, with 14 bases left in between. Germline loops: CDR1 SNHLY, CDR2 FYNNEI. The CDR3 coding sequence is TGTGCCAGCAGCCGAGAACGGGGGAAAGAGACCCAGTACTTC. This sequence encodes CASSRERGKETQYF.

This clonotype has at least ten counts. The chain carries TRBV28 and TRBJ1-6; D is uncertain. The CDR3 loop spans 11 amino acids. From germline, CDR1 is MDHEN and CDR2 SYDVKM. V was shortened by 2 bases and J by 11 bases, with 4 bases between the two germline ends. The CDR3 DNA is TGTGCCAGCAGTTTAACGCCACCCCTCCACTTT. It codes for CASSLTPPLHF.

V gene TRBV7-9 combines with J gene TRBJ2-2; no definite D call. Trimming left V 5 bases short and J 1 base short, with 8 bases between. The CDR3 extends over 14 amino acids. Germline V gene data show CDR1 as SEHNR and CDR2 as FQNEAQ (reference sequence). This CDR3 is CASSQIENTGELFF. The CDR3 DNA follows: TGTGCCAGCAGCCAAATAGAGAACACCGGGGAGCTGTTTTTT.

Notes on this clonotype: A much larger clone lies a single base off, so this may be a read error. The gene calls are TRBV7-2 and TRBJ1-1; 9 nucleotides agree with TRBD1. Germline CDR1 is SGHTA and CDR2 is FQGNSA. The CDR3 length is 15 residues. V shed 4 bases and J 6 bases; nucleotides not matched to a gene: 9. In DNA, the CDR3 is TGTGCCAGCAGCTCGGAGACAGGGGGAGGTGCTGAAGCTTTCTTT. Residues: CASSSETGGGAEAFF. Full variable domain (rest looked up from reference TRBV7-2 and TRBJ1-1): GAGVSQSPSNKVTEKGKDVELRCDPISGHTALYWYRQSLGQGLEFLIYFQGNSAPDKSGLPSDRFSAERTGGSVSTLTIQRTQQEDSAVYLCASSSETGGGAEAFFGQGTRLTVV.

In its sample, this clonotype was seen many times. The rearrangement uses TRBV7-3 and TRBJ2-5, with 7 bases that match TRBD2. From germline, CDR1 is SGHTA and CDR2 FQGTGA. V dropped 5 bases and J dropped 3; count of bases not matched to a gene: 6. The CDR3 totals 14 residues. The CDR3 region has the DNA TGTGCCAGCAGCCCCGGACTAGGAAAAGAGACCCAGTACTTC. Translation gives CASSPGLGKETQYF.

The chain carries TRBV18 and TRBJ2-1, with 9 nucleotides matching TRBD1. This CDR3 has 19 residues. Germline values: CDR1 KGHSH, CDR2 LQKENI. Germline trimming cut 3 bases from V and 6 bases from J; bases unmatched to any gene: 18. CDR3 sequence (DNA): TGTGCCAGCTCACCCACACCGGGACAGGGTACCAATACTTTCAATGAGCAGTTCTTC. Protein: CASSPTPGQGTNTFNEQFF.

This chain links TRBV10-3 with TRBJ2-2, with TRBD2 as a possible D gene (6 bases). The CDR3 totals 12 residues. The V gene's germline CDR1 is ENHRY and CDR2 SYGVKD. Between the trimmed V and J ends, which lost 9 bases and 4 bases, there was a span of 9 bases. Here the CDR3 reads CAMGLPTGELFF. CDR3 bases: TGTGCCATGGGACTCCCCACCGGGGAGCTGTTTTTT.

This clonotype was counted many times. V and J are TRBV13 and TRBJ1-2; D might be TRBD1 (6 bases). The CDR3 sequence is 11 residues long. The germline V gene has CDR1 PRHDT and CDR2 FYEKMQ (reference sequence). Trimming pared 5 bases from V and 7 bases from J, leaving 8 bases between. The CDR3 DNA sequence: TGTGCCAGCAGCCACAGGGTTGGCTACACCTTC. It translates to CASSHRVGYTF.

This clonotype was counted many times. The chain employs TRBV11-3 and TRBJ2-1, with D hard to call. The V gene's germline CDR1 is SGHNT and CDR2 YENEEA. V gave up 1 base and J gave up 5 bases, with 9 bases separating them. CDR3 length equals 14 residues. CDR3 sequence: CASSLVGSDNEQFF. For the CDR3, the DNA is TGTGCCAGCAGCTTAGTAGGCAGTGACAATGAGCAGTTCTTC.

CDR3 in amino acids: CASSYSYRNTEAFF. DNA of the CDR3: TGTGCCAGCAGTTACTCGTACCGGAACACTGAAGCTTTCTTT. V usage is TRBV6-6 and J usage is TRBJ1-1; D gene ambiguous. Germline V gives CDR1 MNHNY, CDR2 SVGAGI (reference sequence). V was pared by 0 bases and J by 1 base, with 6 bases between. CDR3 length: 14 amino acids.

This clonotype turned up a few times. This rearrangement joins TRBV9 to TRBJ2-1; tentatively, D is TRBD1 or TRBD2 (5 bases each). Between the trimmed V and J ends, which lost 1 base and 8 bases, there was a span of 25 bases. Germline-derived CDR1 and CDR2 are SGDLS and YYNGEE. The CDR3 totals 18 residues. The CDR3, as DNA: TGTGCCAGCAGCGTAAACCCCCGGTCCCAGGAGCGAGGGGATGAGCAGTTCTTC. It codes for CASSVNPRSQERGDEQFF.

This chain joins TRBV10-2 and TRBJ1-2; tentatively, D is TRBD1 (5 bases). Trimming pared 4 bases from V and 2 bases from J, leaving 11 bases between. This CDR3 has 14 residues. Germline loops: CDR1 WSHSY, CDR2 SAAADI. DNA for the CDR3: TGCGCCAGCAGTGCGGGACTCTCAAACTATGGCTACACCTTC. This gives the protein CASSAGLSNYGYTF.

The J gene is TRBJ1-2, the V gene TRBV20-1; D not certain. Per the germline V gene, CDR1 is DFQATT and CDR2 is SNEGSKA (reference sequence). V was pared by 6 bases and J by 6 bases, with 17 bases between. The CDR3 length is 13 residues. The CDR3 sequence is CSALGEGSHGYTF. For the CDR3, the DNA is TGCAGTGCGCTCGGAGAGGGAAGCCATGGCTACACCTTC.

The chain carries TRBV11-2 and TRBJ2-1; 16 bases are a match to TRBD2. The CDR3 has 18 amino acids. V was clipped by 4 bases and J by 2 bases; unmatched bases: 5. The germline V gene has CDR1 SGHAT and CDR2 FQNNGV. The CDR3 region is CASSWGTSGRAAYNEQFF. CDR3 nucleotide sequence: TGTGCCAGCAGCTGGGGGACTAGCGGGAGGGCGGCCTACAATGAGCAGTTCTTC.

This clonotype was observed at least ten times. The gene calls are TRBV7-2 and TRBJ2-1; D could derive from TRBD1 or TRBD2 (5 bases each). Trimming removed 1 base at V and 11 bases at J, with 9 bases between. This CDR3 has 12 amino acids. Looked up from germline, CDR1 is SGHTA and CDR2 is FQGNSA. The CDR3 nucleotides are TGTGCCAGCAGCTTAGTTTCGGGGCAGCAGTTCTTC. Amino acids: CASSLVSGQQFF.

Comment on this clonotype: This may be a read error: a much more frequent sequence differs by one nucleotide. The chain employs TRBV2 and TRBJ2-5; D gene ambiguous. Germline V lookup: CDR1 SNHLY, CDR2 FYNNEI. V lost 4 bases to trimming and J lost 1 base, with 7 bases between them. The CDR3 has 13 residues. The CDR3 nucleotides read TGTGCCAGCAGTGCAGAATTCCAAGAGACCCAGTACTTC. Translating gives CASSAEFQETQYF.

The table lists this clonotype with many counts. The rearrangement links TRBV27 to TRBJ1-2; no clear D. Per germline, CDR1 MNHEY and CDR2 SMNVEV (reference sequence). The CDR3 is 14 residues long. V lost 2 bases to trimming and J lost 4 bases, with 11 bases between them. CDR3 bases: TGTGCCAGCAGTTTACGCCCCAGGAGCTATGGCTACACCTTC. The encoded protein is CASSLRPRSYGYTF.

In this sample, this clonotype turned up many times. The chain employs TRBV19 and TRBJ2-7; maybe TRBD2 (7 bases). The CDR3 consists of 15 residues. V was pared by 7 bases and J by 4 bases, with 20 bases between. Per germline, CDR1 LNHDA and CDR2 SQIVND (reference sequence). The DNA of the CDR3 is TGTGCCAGTACCCAAGGGGGGGAGGGCCTGTACGAGCAGTACTTC. Encoded protein: CASTQGGEGLYEQYF.